These T cell receptor beta chains were read from a single sample in a study of cytomegalovirus exposure and HLA in healthy donors. Generated by immunoSEQ multiplex PCR, the TCRdb table keeps only in-frame clones and is missing some. The data hold more than 100,000 clones, with 85% to 90% observed a single time. Sequences were obtained from PBMCs. Every receptor here comes from a man in his thirties or forties in good health and CMV-seronegative. Both conserved end residues are trimmed from each CDR3. Fields, in order: clone size, CDR3 length, J gene, V gene, D gene, CDR3 protein. D genes are given only for firm matches. Rows may omit the clone size; those that give it use once, few, many or a size class.

>-|13|TRBJ2-1|TRBV30|TRBD2
AWSAGTSGRGSRF
>-|14|TRBJ2-1|TRBV21-1|-
ASSKGEREWVNEQF
>-|11|TRBJ2-7|TRBV6-5|TRBD2
ASTPREVYEQY
>-|14|TRBJ2-5|TRBV6-6|TRBD2
ASSYTTSGGATTQY
>few|14|TRBJ1-3|TRBV6-5|TRBD1
ASSYRQGYSGNTIY
>-|15|TRBJ1-5|TRBV5-5|TRBD1
ASSLIGGTNGNQPQH
>-|13|TRBJ2-7|TRBV30|-
AWSVHGRTGLLPR
>-|13|TRBJ1-2|TRBV5-5|TRBD1
ASSLGQAANYGYT
>few|11|TRBJ1-1|TRBV14|TRBD1
ATGTGKNTEAF
>once|12|TRBJ1-6|TRBV30|-
ASRGSSYNSPLH
>-|12|TRBJ1-2|TRBV7-9|TRBD1
ASSQQGSNYGYT
>-|9|TRBJ2-7|TRBV10-3|-
AISDNYEQY
>-|11|TRBJ1-1|TRBV6-1|-
ASTGNKNTEAF
>-|10|TRBJ2-5|TRBV2|-
ASSPVQETQY
>-|12|TRBJ1-3|TRBV19|-
ASSITGTADTIY
>-|12|TRBJ2-1|TRBV2|-
ASREGGAGYEQF
>-|11|TRBJ2-3|TRBV30|TRBD2
AWLSGYTDTQY
>-|12|TRBJ1-1|TRBV7-9|TRBD1
ASRPGQGGTEAF
>-|13|TRBJ2-7|TRBV2|TRBD2
ASSELSSGDYEQY
>-|9|TRBJ2-5|TRBV6-5|-
ATIGGETQY
>-|12|TRBJ1-5|TRBV2|-
ASSEQGSNQPQH
>-|12|TRBJ2-3|TRBV7-2|-
ASSTLAATDTQY
>once|9|TRBJ1-4|TRBV6-5|-
ASRFLEKLF
>-|14|TRBJ2-2|TRBV9|TRBD1
ASSGTETGGTGELF
>-|15|TRBJ2-5|TRBV11-2|-
ASSSLALTGVQKTQY
>once|13|TRBJ2-3|TRBV6-5|-
ASAVGSFSTDTQY
>-|12|TRBJ1-3|TRBV5-1|-
ASSLGSGLDTIY
>few|11|TRBJ1-5|TRBV30|-
AWSPDSLQPQH
>-|17|TRBJ2-7|TRBV7-2|TRBD2
ASSLEGGVSVTSLGEQY
>-|13|TRBJ2-1|TRBV5-1|TRBD2
ASSPSGSSYNEQF
>-|12|TRBJ1-2|TRBV11-2|-
ASSTSLEGYGYT
>-|13|TRBJ2-7|TRBV10-3|TRBD2
AISARAGGSYEQY
>-|13|TRBJ2-1|TRBV5-1|-
ASSLGQGFVNEQF
>-|13|TRBJ1-1|TRBV30|-
ALKEGEGMNTEAF
>-|12|TRBJ1-3|TRBV6-1|-
ASRKLSSGNTIY
>-|12|TRBJ2-3|TRBV10-1|TRBD2
ASSRLAGRDTQY
>-|11|TRBJ1-2|TRBV19|-
ASSESHRWGYT
>-|12|TRBJ1-4|TRBV4-1|-
ASRKQGVVEKLF
>-|11|TRBJ2-2|TRBV6-4|-
ASRVSGTGELF
>few|13|TRBJ1-5|TRBV5-1|-
ASSLQGASNQPQH
>-|13|TRBJ2-1|TRBV30|TRBD2
AWSVVAGLNNEQF